This T cell receptor beta chain appears in the sequencing data of a study of shared clonotypes between healthy human individuals. In the study overall: Donor composition was a couple of women and three men, aged 18 to 49.

This CDR3 has 16 amino acids. Germline CDR1 is SGHVS and CDR2 is FNYEAQ. The trim removed 1 base at V and 7 bases at J, leaving 8 bases unmatched. This clone was detected only a few times. Under the authors' procedure: Junction-only sequences without quality scores were provided by ImmunoSEQ, so filtering was different. Generated by immunoSEQ multiplex PCR, the TCRdb table keeps only in-frame clones and is missing some. V and J calls and clone size are copied from that table; D and trimming were computed from the DNA. This table holds about 460,000 clones, 60% to 80% found once. Researchers drew on some 97 million PBMCs for genomic DNA from unsorted samples.

The TCR comes from a woman between 35 and 50 years old in good health. Some clones in this sample may be carry-over from other donors' samples. The sequenced sample consisted of PBMCs. V and J are TRBV7-6 and TRBJ2-1; 9 bases line up with TRBD2. The CDR3 sequence is CASSLDLAGAMNEQFF. In DNA, the CDR3 is TGTGCCAGCAGCTTAGACTTAGCGGGAGCTATGAATGAGCAGTTCTTC.